The clone carrying this TCR beta chain came up many times. Its antigen is as yet unknown. The source of the sample is a study of Graves' ophthalmopathy and Graves' hyperthyroidism. Study-level points and caveats: At around 68% sensitivity and over 72% specificity, the model predicted progression of the ophthalmopathy. With over 85% sensitivity and around 81% specificity, a 13-signature model separated ophthalmopathy from stable hyperthyroidism.

Amplified material comprised TCR beta CDR3 regions derived from RNA transcripts. The first round was an RT-PCR with HTBI primers, and the second round was a multiplex PCR. Using its own MiXCR run on the multiplex PCR reads, TCRdb lists one record per CDR3 protein. Here the sample spans 350,000 to 450,000 distinct CDR3 sequences, around a fifth being singletons. Stable hyperthyroidism meant no progression to ophthalmopathy within 18 months of follow-up. V lost 4 bases and J 4 bases, leaving 11 bases between the germline ends. This CDR3 has 13 residues. The germline V gene has CDR1 MNHEY and CDR2 SVGAGI.

The rearrangement uses TRBV6-5 and TRBJ2-7; D unclear. Sequenced sample: peripheral blood. The sequence was obtained from a woman younger than 35 with stable Graves' hyperthyroidism. CDR3 loop: CASSSDRRYEQYF. CDR3 nucleotide sequence: TGTGCCAGCAGTTCAGACCGCCGGTACGAGCAGTACTTC.